This T cell receptor (beta chain) was sequenced for a study of T cells and Merkel cell carcinoma outcomes. Study-wide points: Repertoire plus T-cell density reportedly predicted Merkel cell carcinoma outcomes.

About this clone: Its antigen is not known.

Produced via immunoSEQ multiplex PCR; TCRdb's table is partial and in-frame only. The table shows about 15,000 clones, with about 89% occurring only once. Sequencing input: tumor tissue from Merkel cell carcinoma. The clonotype originates from a human donor with Merkel cell carcinoma.

CDR3 sequence: CASRGSRVDQPQHF. The CDR3 DNA follows: TGTGCCAGCAGGGGGAGTCGTGTGGATCAGCCCCAGCATTTT. The V gene is TRBV11-2, the J gene TRBJ1-5; no reliable D call. Germline lookup yields CDR1 SGHAT and CDR2 FQNNGV. This CDR3 comprises 14 residues. V shed 6 bases and J shed 5 bases, with 14 bases lying between them.